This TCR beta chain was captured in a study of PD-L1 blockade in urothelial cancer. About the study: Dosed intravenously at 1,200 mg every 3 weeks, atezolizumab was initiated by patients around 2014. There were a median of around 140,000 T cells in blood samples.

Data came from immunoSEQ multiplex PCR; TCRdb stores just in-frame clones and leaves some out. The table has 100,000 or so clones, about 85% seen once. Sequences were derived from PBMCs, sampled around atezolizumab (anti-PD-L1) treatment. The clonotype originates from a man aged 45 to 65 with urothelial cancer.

The CDR3 is CASSTGTSGRVINEQFF. The CDR3, as DNA: TGTGCCAGCAGCACCGGGACTAGCGGGAGGGTTATAAATGAGCAGTTCTTC. The V call is TRBV9, the J call TRBJ2-1; 16 bases agree with TRBD2. The CDR3 extends over 17 amino acids. The V gene's germline CDR1 is SGDLS and CDR2 YYNGEE. Trimming cost V 4 bases and J 7 bases; bases outside gene matches: 8.